This T cell receptor (beta chain) was profiled in a study of immune evolution from preneoplasia to lung adenocarcinoma. Study-wide results and caveats: Top clone share appeared to fall from AAH through AIS, MIA, adenocarcinoma.

Repertoires were generated with immunoSEQ multiplex PCR, while TCRdb's copy carries only in-frame clones and drops some. The sample consists of more than 4,000 clones, about 82% of them appearing once. This clone was seen more than once but under ten times. Its antigen is still unknown. CDR3 size: 15 residues. Germline V gene data show CDR1 as SGHRS and CDR2 as YFSETQ. V trimming: 0 bases; J trimming: 3 bases; junction bases outside the gene matches: 0. H&E slides confirmed each diagnosis, reviewed by two pathologists independently. The material sequenced was FFPE normal lung tissue adjacent to the tumor. V and J are TRBV5-1 and TRBJ2-1; 10 bases are a match to TRBD2. The TCR originated in a person between 50 and 69 years old with lung adenocarcinoma. CDR3 sequence reads: CASSLASGSYNEQFF. The CDR3 nucleotides are TGCGCCAGCAGCTTGGCTAGCGGGAGCTACAATGAGCAGTTCTTC.